These T cell receptor beta chains were read from a single sample in a study of T cells in Graves' hyperthyroidism and ophthalmopathy. TCRdb reanalysed the multiplex PCR reads using MiXCR and keeps one entry per CDR3 protein. The sample has a few hundred thousand distinct CDR3 sequences, approximately 14% seen once; the top ten hold around 6.6%. Material: blood. Source of these receptors: a woman in her thirties with Graves' hyperthyroidism. Both conserved end residues are part of each CDR3. A D gene is named only where the DNA matches it firmly. Rows give clone size only sometimes, using once, few, many, or a class for an expanded clone.

TGTGCCAGCAGCGTAGGAAGCAGGGGTAATTCACCCCTCCACTTT | CASSVGSRGNSPLHF | many | TRBJ1-6 | . | TRBV9
TGTGCCAGCAGCGAATCCGGGATTAGCGGGTTATACGAGCAGTACTTC | CASSESGISGLYEQYF | . | TRBJ2-7 | TRBD2 | TRBV9
TGTGCCAGCAGCGTAGGAAGCGGGCTAGCGGGAGGGTATGAGCAGTTCTTC | CASSVGSGLAGGYEQFF | many | TRBJ2-1 | TRBD2 | TRBV9
TGTGCCAGCAGTCCCCCGACAGGCGGGTTGGGGCAGTACTTC | CASSPPTGGLGQYF | many | TRBJ2-7 | . | TRBV28
TGCGCCAGCAGCTTGGTTGATGGGACAGCGACCTACGAGCAGTACTTC | CASSLVDGTATYEQYF | many | TRBJ2-7 | TRBD1 | TRBV5-1
TGCGCCAGCACCCGGCTGGGACAGGTTGATGGCTACACCTTC | CASTRLGQVDGYTF | . | TRBJ1-2 | TRBD1 | TRBV4-1
TGTGCCAGCACCCCTTTGCGGGAAGGCACCGGGGAGCTGTTTTTT | CASTPLREGTGELFF | many | TRBJ2-2 | . | TRBV2
TGTGCCAGCAGTGACACTGGACAGTCGAAGTACTTC | CASSDTGQSKYF | few | TRBJ2-5 | . | TRBV9
TGCAGTGCTAGAGGACTAGCGGGGTATGGGGTGCAGTTCTTC | CSARGLAGYGVQFF | . | TRBJ2-1 | TRBD2 | TRBV20-1
TGTGCCAGCACCCAAATCGGACAGGGATACACTGAAGCTTTCTTT | CASTQIGQGYTEAFF | many | TRBJ1-1 | TRBD1 | TRBV6-2/TRBV6-3
TGTGCCAGCTCACCAAGGACCACTGAAGCTTTCTTT | CASSPRTTEAFF | . | TRBJ1-1 | . | TRBV18
TGTGCCAGCAGGGCCGGGACCGGGGAGCTGTTTTTT | CASRAGTGELFF | . | TRBJ2-2 | . | TRBV12-3/TRBV12-4
TGTGCCAGCAGCTTAGCCGGGACAGGCGTAACTGAAGCTTTCTTT | CASSLAGTGVTEAFF | many | TRBJ1-1 | TRBD1 | TRBV11-2
TGTGCCAGCTCACCACTTATTCAGGGGCCCACTGAAGCTTTCTTT | CASSPLIQGPTEAFF | many | TRBJ1-1 | . | TRBV18
TGTGCCAGCAGTTACGCTGCAGGGAGACCACCCTACGAGCAGTACTTC | CASSYAAGRPPYEQYF | many | TRBJ2-7 | . | TRBV6-5
TGTGCCACCAGCAGAGGTTTAGCGTCAGATACGCAGTATTTT | CATSRGLASDTQYF | few | TRBJ2-3 | . | TRBV15
TGTGCCAGCAGCTTACACGGCTTGAGCTCCTACAATGAGCAGTTCTTC | CASSLHGLSSYNEQFF | many | TRBJ2-1 | . | TRBV11-2
TGTGCCAGCAGCCCCCCCCAGGGGTTCAGGGTCCTGGATGAGCAGTTCTTC | CASSPPQGFRVLDEQFF | . | TRBJ2-1 | . | TRBV7-3
TGCAGTGCTATTTCCGGTGCCAACGTCCTGACTTTC | CSAISGANVLTF | few | TRBJ2-6 | . | TRBV20-1
TGCAGTGCTAGAGATCGACTAGCGGGAGGGGAGACCCAGTACTTC | CSARDRLAGGETQYF | many | TRBJ2-5 | TRBD2 | TRBV20-1
TGCGCCAGCAGCTTGACAGCTAGCGGGAGCAATGAGCAGTTCTTC | CASSLTASGSNEQFF | many | TRBJ2-1 | TRBD2 | TRBV5-1
TGTGCCAGCAGCTTGCCTAAGGGGTACGAGACCCAGTACTTC | CASSLPKGYETQYF | . | TRBJ2-5 | . | TRBV5-1
TGTGCCAGCAGTGAAGCGCGCCCTCCGGGCGAGCAGTACTTC | CASSEARPPGEQYF | many | TRBJ2-7 | . | TRBV2
TGTGCCAGCAGTAGGGGGGACAGTTGGCAGCCCCAGCATTTT | CASSRGDSWQPQHF | . | TRBJ1-5 | TRBD1 | TRBV2
TGTGCCGGGAGGGGCGCCGGGGAGCTGTTTTTT | CAGRGAGELFF | few | TRBJ2-2 | TRBD2 | TRBV10-3
TGTGCCAGCAGTATCAAATGGGACACTGAAGCTTTCTTT | CASSIKWDTEAFF | many | TRBJ1-1 | . | TRBV6-1
TGTGCCAGCAGTTACTCGAACCGGGAGGTCAATGAGCAGTTCTTC | CASSYSNREVNEQFF | few | TRBJ2-1 | TRBD2 | TRBV6-5
TGTGCCAGCATCAGACAGGGGGCGCTTGGCTCTGGGGCCAACGTCCTGACTTTC | CASIRQGALGSGANVLTF | many | TRBJ2-6 | TRBD1 | TRBV6-1
TGTGCCATCAGCGTACCGGGACAGTCCTACGAGCAGTACTTC | CAISVPGQSYEQYF | many | TRBJ2-7 | TRBD1 | TRBV10-3
TGTGCCAGCAGTCTGGGTAGAGGGAATTCACCCCTCCACTTT | CASSLGRGNSPLHF | . | TRBJ1-6 | . | TRBV2
TGTGCCAGCAGAAGCACCGGAGGGGTTGCCTACAATGAGCAGTTCTTC | CASRSTGGVAYNEQFF | many | TRBJ2-1 | . | TRBV27
TGTGCCAGCAGTTTATTTCCGGATTATAGCAATCAGCCCCAGCATTTT | CASSLFPDYSNQPQHF | many | TRBJ1-5 | . | TRBV28
TGTGCCAGCAGCTCGGACAGGGGGATTGAGACCCAGTACTTC | CASSSDRGIETQYF | many | TRBJ2-5 | TRBD1 | TRBV7-2
TGCAGTGCCCAGCCCGACACTCATAACTATGGCTACACCTTC | CSAQPDTHNYGYTF | few | TRBJ1-2 | . | TRBV20-1
TGTGCCAGCAGCGCAGGACTAGCGGAAGGATTTTTTCAGTACTTC | CASSAGLAEGFFQYF | . | TRBJ2-4 | TRBD2 | TRBV16
TGTGCCAGCAGTTACGGGGCTTCCAATCAGCCCCAGCATTTT | CASSYGASNQPQHF | few | TRBJ1-5 | . | TRBV6-5
TGTGCCAGCTCACCACCTTCACTAGCGGGAGGATACGAGCAGTACTTC | CASSPPSLAGGYEQYF | . | TRBJ2-7 | TRBD2 | TRBV18
TGCAGCGTCGGGGGCGGGAGGATGTACAATGAGCAGTTCTTC | CSVGGGRMYNEQFF | . | TRBJ2-1 | TRBD2 | TRBV29-1
TGTGCCAGCAGCCAAGATCGCTTGGACAGGGTGGGGTCTAACTATGGCTACACCTTC | CASSQDRLDRVGSNYGYTF | . | TRBJ1-2 | TRBD1 | TRBV4-2
TGTGCCACCAGTGACCCCGCAGCGACTTCCTACAATGAGCAGTTCTTC | CATSDPAATSYNEQFF | many | TRBJ2-1 | . | TRBV24-1
TGTGCCAGCAGCCCTCATTCCGACAGGGCCGCGAAGGCTGAAGCTTTCTTT | CASSPHSDRAAKAEAFF | many | TRBJ1-1 | TRBD1 | TRBV11-2
TGTGCCAGCAGTTTCGGACGAAATGGCTACACCTTC | CASSFGRNGYTF | many | TRBJ1-2 | . | TRBV28
TGTGCCAGCAGTGCCCAGGATTACGAGCAGTACTTC | CASSAQDYEQYF | many | TRBJ2-7 | . | TRBV2
TGTGCCAGCAGCTCTACAAGGGACTCCTCTCAGTACTTC | CASSSTRDSSQYF | few | TRBJ2-5 | . | TRBV5-4
TGTGCCAGCAGCCCCAAGTCCCGGCTAGCGGGGGATCAAGAGACCCAGTACTTC | CASSPKSRLAGDQETQYF | . | TRBJ2-5 | TRBD2 | TRBV13
TGTGCCACCAGCAGAGCGGGGGGGCGGGCCTACGAGCAGTACTTC | CATSRAGGRAYEQYF | many | TRBJ2-7 | TRBD2 | TRBV15
TGCAGTGCTAGAGGACTAGCGGGAGAGAATACCTACGAGCAGTACTTC | CSARGLAGENTYEQYF | many | TRBJ2-7 | TRBD2 | TRBV20-1
TGCAGTGCACTTTCCACGGAGTCCGCTAATGAAAAACTGTTTTTT | CSALSTESANEKLFF | many | TRBJ1-4 | . | TRBV20-1